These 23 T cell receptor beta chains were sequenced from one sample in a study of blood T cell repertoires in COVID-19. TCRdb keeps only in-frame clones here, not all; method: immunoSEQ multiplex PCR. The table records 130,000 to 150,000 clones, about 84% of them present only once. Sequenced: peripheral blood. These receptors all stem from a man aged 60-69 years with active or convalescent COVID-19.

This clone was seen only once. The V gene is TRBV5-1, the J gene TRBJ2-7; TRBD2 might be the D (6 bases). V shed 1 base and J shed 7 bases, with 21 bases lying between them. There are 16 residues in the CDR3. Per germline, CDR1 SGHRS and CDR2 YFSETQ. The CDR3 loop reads CASSLFGQGRAGEQYF. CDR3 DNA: TGCGCCAGCAGCTTGTTCGGCCAGGGACGTGCGGGGGAGCAGTACTTC.

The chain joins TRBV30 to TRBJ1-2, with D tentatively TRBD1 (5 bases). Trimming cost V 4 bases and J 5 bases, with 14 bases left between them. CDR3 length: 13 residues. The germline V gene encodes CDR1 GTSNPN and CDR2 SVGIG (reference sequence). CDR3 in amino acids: CAWNLGGRYGYTF. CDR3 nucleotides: TGTGCCTGGAATCTGGGGGGAAGATATGGCTACACCTTC.

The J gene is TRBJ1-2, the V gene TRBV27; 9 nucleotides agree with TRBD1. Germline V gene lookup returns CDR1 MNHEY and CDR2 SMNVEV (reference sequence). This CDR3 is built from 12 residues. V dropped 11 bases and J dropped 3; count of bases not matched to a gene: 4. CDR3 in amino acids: CARRDRDYGYTF. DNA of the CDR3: TGTGCCCGCCGGGACAGGGACTATGGCTACACCTTC.

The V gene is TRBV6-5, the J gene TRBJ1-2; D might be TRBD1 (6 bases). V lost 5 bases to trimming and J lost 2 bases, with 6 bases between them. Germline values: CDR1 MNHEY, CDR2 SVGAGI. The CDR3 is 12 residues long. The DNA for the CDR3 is TGTGCCAGCAGTACAGGGAACTATGGCTACACCTTC. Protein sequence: CASSTGNYGYTF.

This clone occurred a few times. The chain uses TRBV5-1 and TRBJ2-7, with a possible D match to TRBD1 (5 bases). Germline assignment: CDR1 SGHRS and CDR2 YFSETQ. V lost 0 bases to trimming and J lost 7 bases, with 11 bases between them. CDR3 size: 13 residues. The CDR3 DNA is TGCGCCAGCAGCTTGGACAGGACGGGTGAGCAGTACTTC. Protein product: CASSLDRTGEQYF.

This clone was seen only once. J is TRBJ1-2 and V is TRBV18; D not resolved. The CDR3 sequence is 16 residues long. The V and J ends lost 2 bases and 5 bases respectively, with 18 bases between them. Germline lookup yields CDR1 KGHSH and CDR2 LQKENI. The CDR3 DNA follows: TGTGCCAGCTCACCAGGGCAGGCGACGAACGTTTATGGCTACACCTTC. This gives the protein CASSPGQATNVYGYTF.

This CDR3 reads CASSLVRDSGNTIYF. The CDR3 nucleotides read TGTGCCAGCAGCTTGGTCAGGGACTCTGGAAACACCATATATTTT. The V and J genes are TRBV5-6 and TRBJ1-3, with a weak D call TRBD1 (5 bases). The CDR3 length is 15 residues. Looked up from germline, CDR1 is SGHDT and CDR2 is YYEEEE. Trimming left V 0 bases short and J 0 bases short, with 7 bases between.

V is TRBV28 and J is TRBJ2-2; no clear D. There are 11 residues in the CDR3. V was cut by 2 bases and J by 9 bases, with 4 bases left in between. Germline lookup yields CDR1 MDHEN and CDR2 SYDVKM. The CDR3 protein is CASSLRRELFF. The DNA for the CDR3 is TGTGCCAGCAGTTTACGTAGGGAGCTGTTTTTT.

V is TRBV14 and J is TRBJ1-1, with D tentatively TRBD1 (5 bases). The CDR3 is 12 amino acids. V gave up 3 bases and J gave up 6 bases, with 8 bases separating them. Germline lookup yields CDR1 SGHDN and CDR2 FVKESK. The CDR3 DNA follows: TGTGCCAGCAGCCAGCAGGGTTCTGAAGCTTTCTTT. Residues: CASSQQGSEAFF.

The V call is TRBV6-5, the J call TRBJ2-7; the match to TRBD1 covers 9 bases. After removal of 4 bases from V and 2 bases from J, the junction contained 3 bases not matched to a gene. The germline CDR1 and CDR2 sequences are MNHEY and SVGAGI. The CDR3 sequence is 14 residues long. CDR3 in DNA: TGTGCCAGCAGTTCGGGACAGGGACCCTACGAGCAGTACTTC. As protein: CASSSGQGPYEQYF.

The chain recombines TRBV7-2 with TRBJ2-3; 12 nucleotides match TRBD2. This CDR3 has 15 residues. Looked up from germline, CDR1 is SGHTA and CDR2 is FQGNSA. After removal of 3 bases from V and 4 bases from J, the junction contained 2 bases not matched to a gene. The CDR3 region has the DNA TGTGCCAGCAGCTTGTCTAGCGGGAGGGCAGATACGCAGTATTTT. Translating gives CASSLSSGRADTQYF. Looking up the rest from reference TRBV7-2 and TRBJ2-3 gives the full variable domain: GAGVSQSPSNKVTEKGKDVELRCDPISGHTALYWYRQSLGQGLEFLIYFQGNSAPDKSGLPSDRFSAERTGGSVSTLTIQRTQQEDSAVYLCASSLSSGRADTQYFGPGTRLTVL.

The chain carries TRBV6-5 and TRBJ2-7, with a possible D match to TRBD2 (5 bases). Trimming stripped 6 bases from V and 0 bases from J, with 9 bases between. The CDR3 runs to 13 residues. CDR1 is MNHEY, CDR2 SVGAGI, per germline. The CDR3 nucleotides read TGTGCCAGCAGAAGCGGAAACTCCTACGAGCAGTACTTC. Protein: CASRSGNSYEQYF.

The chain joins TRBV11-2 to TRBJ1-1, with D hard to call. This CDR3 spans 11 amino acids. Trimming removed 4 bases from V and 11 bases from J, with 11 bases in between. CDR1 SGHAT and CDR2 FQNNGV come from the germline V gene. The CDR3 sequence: CASSSKIRAFF. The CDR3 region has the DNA TGTGCCAGCAGCTCCAAAATACGGGCTTTCTTT.

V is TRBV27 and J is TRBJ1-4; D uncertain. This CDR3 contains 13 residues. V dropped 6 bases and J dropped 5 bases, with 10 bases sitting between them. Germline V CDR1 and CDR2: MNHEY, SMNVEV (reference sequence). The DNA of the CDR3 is TGTGCCAGCAGCACCCTCCTAAATGAAAAACTGTTTTTT. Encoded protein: CASSTLLNEKLFF.

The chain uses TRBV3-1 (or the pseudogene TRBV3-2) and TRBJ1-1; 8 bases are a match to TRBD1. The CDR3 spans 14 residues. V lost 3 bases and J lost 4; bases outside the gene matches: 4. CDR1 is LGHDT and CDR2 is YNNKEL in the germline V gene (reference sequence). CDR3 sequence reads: CASSHRTGGTEAFF. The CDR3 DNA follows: TGTGCCAGCAGCCATCGCACAGGGGGCACTGAAGCTTTCTTT.

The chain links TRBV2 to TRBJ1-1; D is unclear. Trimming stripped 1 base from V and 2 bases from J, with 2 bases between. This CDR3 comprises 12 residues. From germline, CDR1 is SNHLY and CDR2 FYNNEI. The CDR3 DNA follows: TGTGCCAGCAGTGAAGTAAACACTGAAGCTTTCTTT. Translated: CASSEVNTEAFF. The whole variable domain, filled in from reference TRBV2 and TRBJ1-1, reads EPEVTQTPSHQVTQMGQEVILRCVPISNHLYFYWYRQILGQKVEFLVSFYNNEISEKSEIFDDQFSVERPDGSNFTLKIRSTKLEDSAMYFCASSEVNTEAFFGQGTRLTVV.

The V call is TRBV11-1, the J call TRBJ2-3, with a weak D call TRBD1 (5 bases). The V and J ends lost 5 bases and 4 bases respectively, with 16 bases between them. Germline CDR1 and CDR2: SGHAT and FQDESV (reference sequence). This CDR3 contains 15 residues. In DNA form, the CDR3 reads TGTGCCAGCAGCCCCTCCCAGGGAAGAGCAGATACGCAGTATTTT. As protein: CASSPSQGRADTQYF. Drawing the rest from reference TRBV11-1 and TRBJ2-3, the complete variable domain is EAEVAQSPRYKITEKSQAVAFWCDPISGHATLYWYRQILGQGPELLVQFQDESVVDDSQLPKDRFSAERLKGVDSTLKIQPAELGDSAMYLCASSPSQGRADTQYFGPGTRLTVL.

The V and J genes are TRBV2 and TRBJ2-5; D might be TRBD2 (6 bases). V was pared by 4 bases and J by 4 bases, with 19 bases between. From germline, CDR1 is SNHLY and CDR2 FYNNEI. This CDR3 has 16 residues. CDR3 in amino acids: CASSASSAPRGETQYF. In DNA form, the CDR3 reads TGTGCCAGCAGTGCCTCTAGCGCCCCCCGGGGAGAGACCCAGTACTTC.

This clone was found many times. CDR3 residues: CASSQQQGIQPQHF. DNA for the CDR3: TGCGCCAGCAGCCAGCAACAGGGGATACAGCCCCAGCATTTT. V gene TRBV4-1 combines with J gene TRBJ1-5; 7 bases map to TRBD1. Germline V gene sequence: CDR1 MGHRA, CDR2 YSYEKL. The V segment lost 3 bases and the J segment 7 bases; nucleotides outside the gene matches: 6. This CDR3 has 14 amino acids.

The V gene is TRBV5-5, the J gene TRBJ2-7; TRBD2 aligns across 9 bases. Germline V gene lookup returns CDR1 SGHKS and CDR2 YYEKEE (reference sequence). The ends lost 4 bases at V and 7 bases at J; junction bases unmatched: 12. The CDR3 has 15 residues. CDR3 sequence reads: CASSRTRGLAFEQYF. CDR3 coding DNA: TGTGCCAGCAGCCGAACTAGAGGACTAGCGTTTGAGCAGTACTTC.

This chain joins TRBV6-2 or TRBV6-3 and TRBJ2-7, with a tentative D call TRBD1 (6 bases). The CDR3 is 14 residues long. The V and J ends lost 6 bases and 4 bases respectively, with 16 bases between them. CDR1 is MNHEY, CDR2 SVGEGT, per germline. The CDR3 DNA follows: TGTGCCAGCAGCCATAAACTGGGGACATACGAGCAGTACTTC. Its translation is CASSHKLGTYEQYF.

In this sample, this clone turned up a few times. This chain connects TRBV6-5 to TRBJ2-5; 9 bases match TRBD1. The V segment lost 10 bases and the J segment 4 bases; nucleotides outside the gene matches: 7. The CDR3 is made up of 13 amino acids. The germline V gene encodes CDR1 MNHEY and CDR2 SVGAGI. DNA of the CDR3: TGTGCCACCGCGACAGGGGGATTAGAGACCCAGTACTTC. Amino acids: CATATGGLETQYF.

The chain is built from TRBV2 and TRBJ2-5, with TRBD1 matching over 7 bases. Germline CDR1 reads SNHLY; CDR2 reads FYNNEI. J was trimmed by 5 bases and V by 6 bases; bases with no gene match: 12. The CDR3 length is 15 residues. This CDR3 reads CASRGIGGASETQYF. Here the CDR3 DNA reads TGTGCCAGCAGGGGAATAGGGGGCGCATCCGAGACCCAGTACTTC.